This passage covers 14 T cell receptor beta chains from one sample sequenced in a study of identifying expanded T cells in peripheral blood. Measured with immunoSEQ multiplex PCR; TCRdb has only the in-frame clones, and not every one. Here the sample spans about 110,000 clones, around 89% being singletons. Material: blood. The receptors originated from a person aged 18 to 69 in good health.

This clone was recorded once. CDR3 bases: TGCGCCTCATCCTTAGGAAGGGGTGCTAACTATGGCTACACCTTC. This sequence encodes CASSLGRGANYGYTF. The chain employs TRBV5-1 and TRBJ1-2; D is possibly TRBD1 (5 bases). Germline V gene lookup returns CDR1 SGHRS and CDR2 YFSETQ. The CDR3 is 15 residues long. Trimming pared 10 bases from V and 0 bases from J, leaving 19 bases between.

The CDR3 region is CASSRVATEPYEQYF. As DNA, the CDR3 is TGTGCCAGCAGCCGAGTAGCGACGGAACCCTACGAGCAGTACTTC. The rearrangement joins TRBV7-2 to TRBJ2-7; possibly TRBD2 for D (5 bases). Germline loops: CDR1 SGHTA, CDR2 FQGNSA. The V end lost 5 bases, the J end lost 2 bases, and 16 bases lay between the germline ends. The length of the CDR3 is 15 residues.

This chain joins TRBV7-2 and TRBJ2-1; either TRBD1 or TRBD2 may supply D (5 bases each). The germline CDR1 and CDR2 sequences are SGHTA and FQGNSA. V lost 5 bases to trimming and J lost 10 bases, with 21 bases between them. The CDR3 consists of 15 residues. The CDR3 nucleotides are TGTGCCAGCAGCCACCAGGGTACGGGGAATGGCGAGCAGTTCTTC. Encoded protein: CASSHQGTGNGEQFF.

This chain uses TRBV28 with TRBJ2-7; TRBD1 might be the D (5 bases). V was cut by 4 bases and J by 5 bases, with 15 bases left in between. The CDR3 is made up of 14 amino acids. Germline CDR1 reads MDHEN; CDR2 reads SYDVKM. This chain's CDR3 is CASSSLQGKDEQYF. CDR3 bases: TGTGCCAGCAGTTCCCTTCAGGGTAAGGACGAGCAGTACTTC.

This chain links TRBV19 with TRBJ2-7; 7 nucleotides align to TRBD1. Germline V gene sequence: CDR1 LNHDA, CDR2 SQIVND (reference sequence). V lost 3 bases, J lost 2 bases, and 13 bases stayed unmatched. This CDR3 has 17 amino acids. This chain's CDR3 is CASSITSWDSRPYEQYF. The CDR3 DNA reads TGTGCCAGTAGTATTACTTCTTGGGACAGTCGACCCTACGAGCAGTACTTC.

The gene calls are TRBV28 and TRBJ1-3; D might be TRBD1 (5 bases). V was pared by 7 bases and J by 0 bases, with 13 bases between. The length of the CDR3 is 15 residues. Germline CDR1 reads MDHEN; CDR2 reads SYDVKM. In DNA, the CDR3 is TGTGCCAGCACCCCAGGGTCCTTCTCTGGAAACACCATATATTTT. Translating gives CASTPGSFSGNTIYF. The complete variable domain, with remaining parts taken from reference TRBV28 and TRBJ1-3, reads DVKVTQSSRYLVKRTGEKVFLECVQDMDHENMFWYRQDPGLGLRLIYFSYDVKMKEKGDIPEGYSVSREKKERFSLILESASTNQTSMYLCASTPGSFSGNTIYFGEGSWLTVV.

CDR3 nucleotide sequence: TGTGCCAGCAGCCAAGATTTGGGGTTACTCCTTTCCTACGAGCAGTACTTC. Protein sequence: CASSQDLGLLLSYEQYF. The V gene is TRBV4-2, the J gene TRBJ2-7, with D unclear. Trimming cost V 0 bases and J 1 base, with 16 bases left between them. The CDR3 contains 17 residues. Germline CDR1 is LGHNA and CDR2 is YNFKEQ.

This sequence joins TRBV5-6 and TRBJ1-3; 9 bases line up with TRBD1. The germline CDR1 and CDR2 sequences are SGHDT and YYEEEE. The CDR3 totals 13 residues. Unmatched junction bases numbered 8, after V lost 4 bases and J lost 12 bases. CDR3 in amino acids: CASSPTGQGIIYF. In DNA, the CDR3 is TGTGCCAGCAGCCCGACTGGACAGGGGATCATATATTTT.

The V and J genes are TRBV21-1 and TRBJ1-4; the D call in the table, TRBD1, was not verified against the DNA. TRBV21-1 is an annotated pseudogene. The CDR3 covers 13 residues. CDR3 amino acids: CASSKWGNEKLFF. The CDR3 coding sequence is TGTGCCAGCAGCAAATGGGGCAACGAAAAACTGTTTTTT.

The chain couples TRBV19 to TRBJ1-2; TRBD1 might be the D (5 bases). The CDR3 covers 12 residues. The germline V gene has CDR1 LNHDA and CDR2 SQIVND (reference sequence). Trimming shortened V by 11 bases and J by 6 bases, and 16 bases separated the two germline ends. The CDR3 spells CAVHRGTDGYTF. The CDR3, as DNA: TGTGCCGTACATAGGGGTACGGATGGCTACACCTTC.

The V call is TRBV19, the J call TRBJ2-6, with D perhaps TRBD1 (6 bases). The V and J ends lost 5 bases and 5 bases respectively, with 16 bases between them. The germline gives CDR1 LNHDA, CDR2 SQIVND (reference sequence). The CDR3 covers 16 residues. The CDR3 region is CASSRYRANWANVLTF. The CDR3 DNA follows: TGTGCCAGTAGTCGATACAGGGCTAACTGGGCCAACGTCCTGACTTTC.

CDR3 region: CASSPGQGTNTEAFF. DNA of the CDR3: TGTGCCAGCAGCCCGGGACAGGGTACGAACACTGAAGCTTTCTTT. The gene calls are TRBV6-5 and TRBJ1-1; 9 positions match TRBD1. Germline V gives CDR1 MNHEY, CDR2 SVGAGI. This CDR3 spans 15 amino acids. V shed 6 bases and J 1 base; nucleotides not matched to a gene: 6.

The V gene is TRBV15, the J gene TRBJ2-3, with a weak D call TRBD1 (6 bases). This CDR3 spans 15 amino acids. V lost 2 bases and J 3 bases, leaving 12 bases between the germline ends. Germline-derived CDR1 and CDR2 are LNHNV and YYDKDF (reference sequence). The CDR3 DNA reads TGTGCCACCAGCAGATCTGGGGGCACGACAGATACGCAGTATTTT. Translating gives CATSRSGGTTDTQYF.

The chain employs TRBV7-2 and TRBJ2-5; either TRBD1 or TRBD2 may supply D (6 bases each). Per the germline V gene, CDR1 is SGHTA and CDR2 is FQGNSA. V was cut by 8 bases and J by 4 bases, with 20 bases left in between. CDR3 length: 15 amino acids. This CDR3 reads CASRFGGQGRETQYF. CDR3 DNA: TGTGCCAGCCGGTTCGGGGGCCAGGGGCGAGAGACCCAGTACTTC.